This is a list of T cell receptor beta chains from one sample in a study of PD-L1 blockade in urothelial cancer. The protocol was immunoSEQ multiplex PCR, while the TCRdb copy is restricted to in-frame clones and leaves out a portion. The sample includes some 52,000 clones, about 75% of them seen just once. Material: PBMCs, obtained around atezolizumab (anti-PD-L1) treatment. These receptors were obtained from a man between 65 and 85 years old with urothelial cancer. CDR3s include the opening cysteine and the closing phenylalanine or tryptophan. D genes are given only for firm matches. Not all rows give a size; the values are once, few, many and, for expanded clones, a class.

>TRBD2|TRBJ2-7|.|TRBV28
CASSLAAGGLIEQYF
TGTGCCAGCAGTTTAGCCGCGGGAGGGCTCATCGAGCAGTACTTC
>TRBD1|TRBJ2-7|.|TRBV15
CATRRTGSSYEQYF
TGTGCCACCAGAAGGACAGGGAGCTCCTACGAGCAGTACTTC
>.|TRBJ1-1|once|TRBV5-1
CASSYWTGTEAFF
TGCGCCAGCAGTTATTGGACGGGGACTGAAGCTTTCTTT
>TRBD2|TRBJ2-3|.|TRBV19
CASKLGREWGDTQYF
TGTGCCAGTAAATTAGGGCGGGAGTGGGGAGATACGCAGTATTTT
>TRBD1|TRBJ1-1|.|TRBV13
CASSLVPGTGGTEAFF
TGTGCCAGCAGCTTAGTTCCCGGGACAGGGGGCACTGAAGCTTTCTTT
>TRBD1|TRBJ2-7|.|TRBV7-9
CASSNTGGGEQYF
TGTGCCAGCAGCAATACAGGGGGCGGCGAGCAGTACTTC
>.|TRBJ1-3|.|TRBV5-1
CASSLEGNRGNTIYF
TGCGCCAGCAGCTTGGAGGGGAATCGTGGAAACACCATATATTTT
>TRBD2|TRBJ2-1|.|TRBV2
CASSGLAGGHYNEQFF
TGTGCCAGCAGTGGTCTAGCGGGGGGCCATTACAATGAGCAGTTCTTC
>TRBD1|TRBJ1-1|.|TRBV5-5
CASSVTGENTEAFF
TGTGCCAGCTCTGTGACAGGGGAGAACACTGAAGCTTTCTTT
>TRBD1|TRBJ1-1|medium-sized|TRBV4-3
CASSQDSKGTANTEAFF
TGCGCCAGCAGCCAAGATTCCAAAGGGACAGCCAACACTGAAGCTTTCTTT
>TRBD2|TRBJ2-1|.|TRBV29-1
CSVLLTSGRAPSYNEQFF
TGCAGCGTGCTGTTGACTAGCGGGAGGGCCCCCTCCTACAATGAGCAGTTCTTC
>.|TRBJ1-2|.|TRBV19
CASSRAGYGYTF
TGTGCCAGTAGTCGGGCAGGGTATGGCTACACCTTC
>TRBD2|TRBJ2-3|once|TRBV9
CASSVGLAGIGADTQYF
TGTGCCAGCAGCGTAGGGCTAGCGGGAATAGGAGCAGATACGCAGTATTTT
>TRBD1|TRBJ2-1|few|TRBV11-2
CASSLLTGFGEQFF
TGTGCCAGCAGCTTACTGACAGGGTTCGGTGAGCAGTTCTTC
>.|TRBJ2-5|.|TRBV5-1
CASSVQGGQETQYF
TGCGCCAGCAGCGTGCAGGGGGGCCAAGAGACCCAGTACTTC
>TRBD1|TRBJ1-4|.|TRBV4-3
CASSQGTAATNEKLFF
TGCGCCAGCAGCCAGGGGACAGCTGCAACTAATGAAAAACTGTTTTTT
>TRBD2|TRBJ2-3|.|TRBV4-1
CASSQDSAAGGVTSTDTQYF
TGCGCCAGCAGCCAAGATTCGGCGGCGGGGGGAGTGACGAGCACAGATACGCAGTATTTT
>.|TRBJ2-2|.|TRBV9
CASSAGNRAGELFF
TGTGCCAGCAGCGCAGGGAACAGGGCGGGGGAGCTGTTTTTT
>.|TRBJ2-7|.|TRBV15
CATSAPGTSYEQYF
TGTGCCACCAGTGCCCCCGGGACAAGCTACGAGCAGTACTTC
>.|TRBJ2-3|.|TRBV2
CASSTQGGGSTDTQYF
TGTGCCAGCAGCACACAGGGGGGAGGGTCTACAGATACGCAGTATTTT
>TRBD1|TRBJ2-1|.|TRBV7-2
CASSPDRGTYNEQFF
TGTGCCAGCAGCCCGGACAGGGGGACCTACAATGAGCAGTTCTTC
>.|TRBJ2-5|.|TRBV5-4
CASSNELRQETQYF
TGTGCCAGCAGCAACGAACTGCGCCAAGAGACCCAGTACTTC
>.|TRBJ2-3|.|TRBV2
CASREGLAPITDTQYF
TGTGCCAGCAGGGAAGGGCTAGCGCCGATCACAGATACGCAGTATTTT
>.|TRBJ2-3|.|TRBV9
CASSVIGLADTQYF
TGTGCCAGCAGCGTAATTGGACTTGCAGATACGCAGTATTTT
>.|TRBJ2-1|.|TRBV28
CASSSPPVGATQFF
TGTGCCAGCAGTTCCCCCCCGGTGGGAGCGACCCAGTTCTTC
>TRBD1|TRBJ1-1|.|TRBV5-1
CASSLGPGTGNTEAFF
TGCGCCAGCAGCTTGGGCCCCGGGACAGGGAACACTGAAGCTTTCTTT
>TRBD2|TRBJ2-1|.|TRBV9
CASPTGGGPSYNEQFF
TGTGCCAGTCCCACCGGGGGGGGCCCCTCCTACAATGAGCAGTTCTTC
>TRBD1|TRBJ2-2|few|TRBV5-4
CASSLQGGGELFF
TGTGCCAGCAGCTTACAGGGGGGCGGGGAGCTGTTTTTT
>.|TRBJ2-3|.|TRBV6-1
CASRPQAGTQYF
TGTGCCAGCAGGCCTCAGGCGGGTACGCAGTATTTT
>.|TRBJ1-4|few|TRBV27
CASSLSPGVGTTNEKLFF
TGTGCCAGCAGTTTGTCCCCGGGTGTGGGTACAACTAATGAAAAACTGTTTTTT
>.|TRBJ1-2|.|TRBV4-2
CASSQGITSGYGYTF
TGTGCCAGCAGCCAAGGGATAACTTCAGGCTATGGCTACACCTTC
>TRBD2|TRBJ2-1|.|TRBV27
CASSLEGTSGNNNEQFF
TGTGCCAGCAGTTTAGAAGGGACTAGCGGGAATAATAACGAGCAGTTCTTC
>.|TRBJ2-5|.|TRBV12-5
CASALSETQYF
TGTGCTAGTGCCCTATCGGAGACCCAGTACTTC
>TRBD1|TRBJ1-3|.|TRBV5-6
CASSPGQVVSGNTIYF
TGTGCCAGCAGCCCCGGACAGGTGGTGTCGGGAAACACCATATATTTT
>TRBD2|TRBJ2-1|.|TRBV5-1
CASSLGGGQPPYNEQFF
TGCGCCAGCAGCTTGGGCGGGGGGCAGCCTCCCTACAATGAGCAGTTCTTC
>TRBD2|TRBJ2-2|.|TRBV7-2
CASSSGLAVANTGELFF
TGTGCCAGCAGCTCTGGACTAGCGGTAGCGAACACCGGGGAGCTGTTTTTT
>TRBD1|TRBJ1-1|.|TRBV15
CATSRVGTGGEAFF
TGTGCCACCAGCAGAGTGGGTACAGGGGGGGAAGCTTTCTTT
>TRBD1|TRBJ1-2|.|TRBV5-4
CASSLMAGQGEGYTF
TGTGCCAGCAGCTTGATGGCCGGACAGGGCGAGGGCTACACCTTC
>.|TRBJ1-1|.|TRBV30
CAWIKAGSTEAFF
TGTGCCTGGATAAAGGCGGGATCCACTGAAGCTTTCTTT
>.|TRBJ1-4|.|TRBV6-5
CASSPGWGANEKLFF
TGTGCCAGCAGTCCCGGGTGGGGGGCTAATGAAAAACTGTTTTTT
>.|TRBJ2-7|few|TRBV5-1
CASSLKSRAPGEQYF
TGCGCCAGCAGCTTAAAGAGCAGGGCCCCGGGCGAGCAGTACTTC